The 2 T cell receptor beta chains below come from one sample, sequenced in a study of identical twins. One entry per CDR3 protein results from TCRdb running MiXCR on the 5' RACE reads. The repertoire consists of about 1.7 million distinct CDR3 sequences, with under 35% occurring once and the leading ten covering approximately 0.25%. The material sequenced was cord blood. The receptors derive from a newborn girl in good health.

This clonotype has only a few counts. The chain is built from TRBV20-1 and TRBJ2-3, with D tentatively TRBD2 (5 bases). V lost 0 bases and J lost 1, with 8 bases in between. This CDR3 is built from 14 residues. Germline loops: CDR1 DFQATT, CDR2 SNEGSKA (reference sequence). The CDR3 spells CSAREFSGTDTQYF. CDR3 bases: TGCAGTGCTAGAGAGTTTAGCGGCACAGATACGCAGTATTTT.

The rearrangement uses TRBV3-1 and TRBJ2-5; TRBD2 matches 9 bases. V dropped 5 bases and J dropped 11; count of bases not matched to a gene: 27. Germline lookup yields CDR1 LGHDT and CDR2 YNNKEL (reference sequence). The CDR3 consists of 19 residues. The CDR3 is CASSERASGIYFSYNEQYF. The CDR3 DNA sequence: TGTGCCAGCAGCGAAAGGGCTAGCGGGATTTATTTCTCCTACAATGAGCAGTACTTC.